This T cell receptor beta chain appears in the sequencing data of a study of stem cell transplantation in POMP-related autoinflammatory disease. Study-wide points: In patients with PRAID, every analyzed T-cell subset tended to show lower diversity and higher clonality.

The V and J ends lost 1 base and 7 bases respectively, with 12 bases between them. Germline-derived CDR1 and CDR2 are SGHRS and YFSETQ. The CDR3 has 14 amino acids. Sequenced by immunoSEQ multiplex PCR; TCRdb stores in-frame clones only, minus some. The sample carries 9,500 to 10,000 clones, 70% to 80% recorded once. This clone appeared a single time. Its antigen remains unknown. This material consisted of CD4+ T cells from PBMCs, taken after stem cell transplantation. The genes are TRBV5-1 and TRBJ2-1, with D possibly being TRBD1 (7 bases). This clonotype originated in a human patient with POMP-related autoinflammation and immune dysregulation (PRAID). Some T cells may arise from the graft donor. DNA for the CDR3: TGCGCCAGCAGCTTGCTACAGGGGAGGAATGAGCAGTTCTTC. This sequence encodes CASSLLQGRNEQFF.